What follows describes a single T cell receptor beta chain. Its specificity is unknown. The conserved phenylalanine or tryptophan normally closing the CDR3 is absent here, so this likely arose from a read error. The library came from three nested PCR rounds adapted from ARM-PCR protocols. TCRdb re-called the multiplex PCR reads with MiXCR, one entry per CDR3 protein. The sample shows roughly 90,000 distinct CDR3 sequences, more than 75% of them seen only once. This entry is derived from a study of tumor and adjacent non-tumor tissue in lung cancer. This sample's RNA came from whole unsorted tissue. Distant lung tissue was collected more than 3 cm away from the tumor edge. Overall study results and limits: Compared with tumor, normal lung showed significantly lower TCR diversity.

This CDR3 is 18 amino acids long. CDR1 SGHAT and CDR2 FQNNGV come from the germline V gene. The sample was distant non-tumor lung tissue. The genes are TRBV11-2 and TRBJ2-1; 8 bases are shared with TRBD2. The clonotype originates from a woman aged 50 to 65 with non-small cell lung cancer. The CDR3 sequence is CASSLGTSSGGGINEQFS. CDR3 nucleotides: TGTGCCAGCAGCTTAGGGACTAGCTCGGGCGGTGGAATCAATGAACAGTTCTCC.